The sample holds a few counts of the clone carrying this TCR beta chain. The record originates from a study of T cells of healthy individuals. TCRdb called the 5' RACE reads again in MiXCR, with one record for every CDR3 protein. The sample includes around 90,000 distinct CDR3 sequences, around 5.1% of them seen just once. This CDR3 region has 15 residues. Germline values: CDR1 SGHNT, CDR2 YYREEE (reference sequence). Trimming took 1 base from V and 4 from J, leaving 14 bases between them. The sequence was collected from a female donor in good health. The chain employs TRBV5-4 and TRBJ1-1; maybe TRBD1 (5 bases). The CDR3 DNA reads TGTGCCAGCAGCTTGTCGACAAGGGGAGGCACTGAAGCTTTCTTT. Encoded protein: CASSLSTRGGTEAFF.